The 10 T cell receptor beta chains given below trace back to one sample, sequenced in a study of cytomegalovirus exposure and HLA in healthy donors. Vbeta (60) and Jbeta (13) primers were used in the PCR. TCRdb's table, derived via immunoSEQ multiplex PCR, lists solely in-frame clones and lacks some. The repertoire holds 200,000 or so clones, with roughly 83% as singletons. Source material: PBMCs. These receptor sequences come from a girl under 18 in good health and CMV-seronegative.

The gene calls are TRBV10-2 and TRBJ1-4; weak D call: TRBD1 (6 bases). The germline V gene encodes CDR1 WSHSY and CDR2 SAAADI. V was pared by 6 bases and J by 7 bases, with 15 bases between. The CDR3 contains 14 residues. CDR3 sequence (DNA): TGCGCCAGCAGAACAGGGTGGGGCGGTGAAAAACTGTTTTTT. Translating it yields CASRTGWGGEKLFF.

DNA for the CDR3: TGTGCCAGTTCTATTTCAGGGAACTATGGCTACACCTTC. Its translation is CASSISGNYGYTF. This sequence joins TRBV2 and TRBJ1-2; tentative D call: TRBD1 (5 bases). The germline V and J ends were trimmed by 9 bases and 2 bases, with 13 bases remaining between them. The CDR3 runs to 13 residues. Germline V gene sequence: CDR1 SNHLY, CDR2 FYNNEI.

The V and J genes are TRBV14 and TRBJ1-6, with D uncertain. The CDR3 runs 13 residues. CDR1 SGHDN and CDR2 FVKESK come from the germline V gene. V lost 0 bases and J 7 bases, leaving 4 bases between the germline ends. In DNA form, the CDR3 reads TGTGCCAGCAGCCAAGAGAGGAATTCACCCCTCCACTTT. It is translated as CASSQERNSPLHF.

This chain joins TRBV6-5 and TRBJ2-7; TRBD1 is a possible D gene (5 bases). Deletions cut 0 bases from V and 3 bases from J, with 12 bases between. The CDR3 sequence is 15 residues long. Germline loops: CDR1 MNHEY, CDR2 SVGAGI. CDR3 bases: TGTGCCAGCAGTTACTCACCCAAAAGGGGCTACGAGCAGTACTTC. It yields the protein CASSYSPKRGYEQYF.

This chain joins TRBV7-9 and TRBJ1-2; no clear D. The CDR3 sequence is 15 residues long. Germline V gene lookup returns CDR1 SEHNR and CDR2 FQNEAQ (reference sequence). Trimming cost V 1 base and J 6 bases, with 15 bases left between them. CDR3 nucleotides: TGTGCCAGCAGCTTAGTTACTGGAGGGAAAAATGGCTACACCTTC. It specifies CASSLVTGGKNGYTF.

The chain uses TRBV28 and TRBJ2-5; 7 nucleotides line up with TRBD2. Germline V gene sequence: CDR1 MDHEN, CDR2 SYDVKM. The CDR3 loop spans 14 amino acids. V gave up 2 bases and J gave up 5 bases; unmatched junction bases: 5. For the CDR3, the DNA is TGTGCCAGCAGTTTACGGGGGGTCCGTGAGACCCAGTACTTC. Residues: CASSLRGVRETQYF. The complete variable domain, with remaining parts taken from reference TRBV28 and TRBJ2-5, reads DVKVTQSSRYLVKRTGEKVFLECVQDMDHENMFWYRQDPGLGLRLIYFSYDVKMKEKGDIPEGYSVSREKKERFSLILESASTNQTSMYLCASSLRGVRETQYFGPGTRLLVL.

V is TRBV9 and J is TRBJ2-3; D call uncertain. The germline V gene has CDR1 SGDLS and CDR2 YYNGEE. V lost 6 bases and J lost 0, with 8 bases in between. There are 13 residues in the CDR3. The CDR3 sequence: CASNPSSTDTQYF. The CDR3 nucleotides are TGTGCCAGCAATCCGTCTAGCACAGATACGCAGTATTTT.

The chain combines TRBV6-5 with TRBJ1-5; D ambiguous. The CDR3 loop spans 15 amino acids. Trimming cost V 0 bases and J 4 bases, with 10 bases left between them. Germline V gives CDR1 MNHEY, CDR2 SVGAGI. CDR3 sequence: CASSYSIQANQPQHF. CDR3 sequence (DNA): TGTGCCAGCAGTTACTCGATCCAGGCTAATCAGCCCCAGCATTTT.

This sequence joins TRBV6-6 and TRBJ1-4; 7 bases map to TRBD1. V shed 6 bases and J 5 bases; nucleotides not matched to a gene: 9. Germline loops: CDR1 MNHNY, CDR2 SVGAGI (reference sequence). The CDR3 has 15 residues. CDR3 sequence (DNA): TGTGCCAGCAGAGCCAAACAGGGGAAGAATGAAAAACTGTTTTTT. This translates into CASRAKQGKNEKLFF.

V and J are TRBV7-2 and TRBJ2-3; 7 nucleotides line up with TRBD2. This CDR3 contains 14 residues. Germline assignment: CDR1 SGHTA and CDR2 FQGNSA. J lost 3 bases, V lost 5 bases, and 5 bases had no gene match. The CDR3 is CASSQAGKTDTQYF. The CDR3 DNA follows: TGTGCCAGCAGCCAAGCGGGGAAAACAGATACGCAGTATTTT.